Each of the 21 T cell receptor beta chains below was sequenced from the same sample in a study of shared clonotypes between healthy human individuals. The data were produced by immunoSEQ multiplex PCR, yet TCRdb's version contains in-frame clones alone and is incomplete. The sample shows 2 million to 3 million clones, more than 85% of them seen only once. The sample consisted of naive CD4+ T cells from PBMCs. Noted subset: CD45RA+ positively selected. The source of these receptors is a man aged 18 to 35 in good health. Some clones in this sample may be carry-over from other donors' samples.

The chain employs TRBV6-5 and TRBJ1-1, with 8 bases matching TRBD1. Germline V gene lookup returns CDR1 MNHEY and CDR2 SVGAGI. Trimming cost V 5 bases and J 5 bases; bases outside gene matches: 10. The CDR3 runs 15 residues. CDR3 in DNA: TGTGCCAGCAGTATATCCGGGACAGGTCGAACTGAAGCTTTCTTT. It encodes CASSISGTGRTEAFF.

The V call is TRBV5-5, the J call TRBJ1-1; D unclear. From germline, CDR1 is SGHKS and CDR2 YYEKEE (reference sequence). Trimming stripped 3 bases from V and 6 bases from J, with 12 bases between. This CDR3 has 13 residues. The CDR3 loop is CASSSRGISEAFF. The CDR3, as DNA: TGTGCCAGCAGCTCTCGAGGTATCTCTGAAGCTTTCTTT.

This chain joins TRBV28 and TRBJ1-5; TRBD1 matches at 10 bases. CDR1 and CDR2 from the germline V gene are MDHEN and SYDVKM. V shed 7 bases and J 5 bases; nucleotides not matched to a gene: 11. The CDR3 runs 16 residues. The CDR3 sequence is CASTATGGVHYQPQHF. In DNA form, the CDR3 reads TGTGCCAGCACCGCGACAGGGGGCGTTCACTATCAGCCCCAGCATTTT.

Regarding this clone: The sample contains more than one DNA sequence encoding this CDR3. The chain carries TRBV2 and TRBJ2-7; D is unresolved. Germline CDR1 and CDR2: SNHLY and FYNNEI. The CDR3 is made up of 11 amino acids. Trimming took off 4 bases at V and 2 bases at J, with 3 bases between the two ends. The CDR3 sequence is CASSAAYEQYF. The CDR3 nucleotides read TGTGCCAGCAGTGCTGCCTACGAGCAGTACTTC. Together with reference TRBV2 and TRBJ2-7, the CDR3 gives the full variable domain: EPEVTQTPSHQVTQMGQEVILRCVPISNHLYFYWYRQILGQKVEFLVSFYNNEISEKSEIFDDQFSVERPDGSNFTLKIRSTKLEDSAMYFCASSAAYEQYFGPGTRLTVT.

The chain carries TRBV6-5 and TRBJ2-7, with TRBD1 as a possible D gene (6 bases). Germline-derived CDR1 and CDR2 are MNHEY and SVGAGI. V was pared by 6 bases and J by 2 bases, with 14 bases between. The CDR3 runs to 14 residues. The CDR3 DNA reads TGTGCCAGCAGGACCCAGGGACACCCCTACGAGCAGTACTTC. This translates into CASRTQGHPYEQYF.

Turning to this clone: Other DNA sequences within the sample encode an identical CDR3. The V gene is TRBV6-5, the J gene TRBJ2-7; 9 bases are shared with TRBD1. CDR3 size: 15 residues. V was clipped by 6 bases and J by 0 bases; unmatched bases: 6. In germline, CDR1 is MNHEY, CDR2 SVGAGI. Here the CDR3 reads CASSPDRGSSYEQYF. The CDR3 DNA sequence: TGTGCCAGCAGCCCAGACAGGGGGAGCTCCTACGAGCAGTACTTC.

This clone was seen a single time. The genes are TRBV5-1 and TRBJ2-7; 9 positions match TRBD1. The V segment lost 3 bases and the J segment 2 bases; nucleotides outside the gene matches: 6. The CDR3 length is 15 residues. Per germline, CDR1 SGHRS and CDR2 YFSETQ. The CDR3 coding sequence is TGCGCCAGCAGCTCCGGGACAGGGAGTACCTACGAGCAGTACTTC. Its protein product is CASSSGTGSTYEQYF.

The V and J genes are TRBV11-2 and TRBJ2-3; TRBD2 matches 10 bases. Germline assignment: CDR1 SGHAT and CDR2 FQNNGV. This CDR3 has 18 residues. V was pared by 5 bases and J by 5 bases, with 16 bases of the junction left unmatched. In nucleotides, the CDR3 is TGTGCCAGCAGCCCCCAGCTAGCGGGAGTTAACCACCGAGATACGCAGTATTTT. Amino acids: CASSPQLAGVNHRDTQYF. The complete variable domain, with remaining parts taken from reference TRBV11-2 and TRBJ2-3, reads EAGVAQSPRYKIIEKRQSVAFWCNPISGHATLYWYQQILGQGPKLLIQFQNNGVVDDSQLPKDRFSAERLKGVDSTLKIQPAKLEDSAVYLCASSPQLAGVNHRDTQYFGPGTRLTVL.

This rearrangement joins TRBV2 to TRBJ1-2; 8 bases match TRBD1. Looked up from germline, CDR1 is SNHLY and CDR2 is FYNNEI. There are 14 residues in the CDR3. V dropped 6 bases and J dropped 0; count of bases not matched to a gene: 3. The CDR3 region is CASRRQGSNYGYTF. CDR3 coding DNA: TGTGCCAGCAGGCGACAGGGGTCTAACTATGGCTACACCTTC. Supplemented by reference TRBV2 and TRBJ1-2, the full variable domain reads EPEVTQTPSHQVTQMGQEVILRCVPISNHLYFYWYRQILGQKVEFLVSFYNNEISEKSEIFDDQFSVERPDGSNFTLKIRSTKLEDSAMYFCASRRQGSNYGYTFGSGTRLTVV.

The chain recombines TRBV25-1 with TRBJ1-1, with D unclear. The CDR3 is 12 amino acids. Trimming cost V 1 base and J 9 bases, with 9 bases left between them. Germline loops: CDR1 MGHDK, CDR2 SYGVNS. The CDR3 spells CASSELAGKAFF. The CDR3 DNA reads TGTGCCAGCAGTGAATTGGCGGGGAAAGCTTTCTTT. The full variable domain, with the rest looked up from reference TRBV25-1 and TRBJ1-1, is EADIYQTPRYLVIGTGKKITLECSQTMGHDKMYWYQQDPGMELHLIHYSYGVNSTEKGDLSSESTVSRIRTEHFPLTLESARPSHTSQYLCASSELAGKAFFGQGTRLTVV.

As concerns this clone: Other DNA sequences in the same sample also yield this CDR3. The chain carries TRBV18 and TRBJ1-1, with 12 bases aligning to TRBD1. Germline V CDR1 and CDR2: KGHSH, LQKENI. The ends lost 5 bases at V and 5 bases at J; junction bases unmatched: 6. This CDR3 contains 15 residues. The DNA for the CDR3 is TGTGCCAGCTCAACCGGGACAGGGGGCCTAACTGAAGCTTTCTTT. Its protein product is CASSTGTGGLTEAFF.

The J gene is TRBJ2-3, the V gene TRBV2, with D maybe TRBD2 (5 bases). This CDR3 is 14 amino acids long. The germline CDR1 and CDR2 sequences are SNHLY and FYNNEI. V lost 8 bases to trimming and J lost 0 bases, with 12 bases between them. The CDR3 spells CASGNSASTDTQYF. The DNA for the CDR3 is TGTGCCAGCGGAAATAGCGCGAGCACAGATACGCAGTATTTT.

The chain joins TRBV7-6 to TRBJ1-5, with TRBD1 as a possible D gene (5 bases). The CDR3 covers 14 residues. Germline V gene data show CDR1 as SGHVS and CDR2 as FNYEAQ. Trimming cost V 6 bases and J 6 bases, with 15 bases left between them. CDR3 nucleotide sequence: TGTGCCAGCAGTCACGAACACGGGGGTCAGCCCCAGCATTTT. Protein: CASSHEHGGQPQHF.

The chain is built from TRBV19 and TRBJ2-2, with 7 bases matching TRBD1. With 5 bases clipped from V and 4 bases from J, the junction kept 4 bases outside the gene matches. The germline gives CDR1 LNHDA, CDR2 SQIVND (reference sequence). This CDR3 is built from 14 residues. This chain's CDR3 is CASSDRVPTGELFF. The CDR3 DNA reads TGTGCCAGTAGTGACAGGGTTCCCACCGGGGAGCTGTTTTTT.

The chain links TRBV28 to TRBJ1-5; TRBD1 is a possible D gene (5 bases). Germline V lookup: CDR1 MDHEN, CDR2 SYDVKM. The V end was cut by 2 bases, the J end by 4 bases, with 12 bases between. The CDR3 runs 15 residues. The CDR3 loop is CASSLVPGWNQPQHF. The CDR3 DNA reads as TGTGCCAGCAGTTTAGTGCCAGGGTGGAATCAGCCCCAGCATTTT.

This sequence joins TRBV11-2 and TRBJ2-7; 8 nucleotides align to TRBD1. The germline CDR1 and CDR2 sequences are SGHAT and FQNNGV. Unmatched junction bases numbered 3, after V lost 5 bases and J lost 0 bases. CDR3 size: 14 residues. The CDR3 here is CASSPTGGSYEQYF. CDR3 DNA sequence: TGTGCCAGCAGCCCAACAGGGGGCTCCTACGAGCAGTACTTC.

This clone was counted a single time. CDR3 sequence (DNA): TGCGCCAGCAGCGCTGGACTACACCCCGGCAATGAGCAGTTCTTC. This codes for CASSAGLHPGNEQFF. The chain couples TRBV5-1 to TRBJ2-1, with D tentatively TRBD2 (6 bases). Germline V gene lookup returns CDR1 SGHRS and CDR2 YFSETQ. V lost 4 bases and J lost 6, with 17 bases in between. There are 15 residues in the CDR3.

The chain employs TRBV7-2 and TRBJ2-3, with 7 bases fitting TRBD1. Germline CDR1 and CDR2: SGHTA and FQGNSA. The J segment lost 2 bases and the V segment lost 4 bases, leaving 15 bases of the junction unmatched. The CDR3 totals 18 residues. For the CDR3, the DNA is TGTGCCAGCAGCTCGTCCCTGAGGGGGCGGCGCCACACAGATACGCAGTATTTT. Protein sequence: CASSSSLRGRRHTDTQYF. The complete variable domain, with remaining parts taken from reference TRBV7-2 and TRBJ2-3, reads GAGVSQSPSNKVTEKGKDVELRCDPISGHTALYWYRQSLGQGLEFLIYFQGNSAPDKSGLPSDRFSAERTGGSVSTLTIQRTQQEDSAVYLCASSSSLRGRRHTDTQYFGPGTRLTVL.

The chain joins TRBV7-2 to TRBJ2-3, with TRBD2 matching over 11 bases. The germline V gene has CDR1 SGHTA and CDR2 FQGNSA. V shed 5 bases and J 4 bases; nucleotides not matched to a gene: 5. The CDR3 has 15 residues. CDR3 nucleotide sequence: TGTGCCAGCAGCCTTAGCGGGGGGGGGCCAGATACGCAGTATTTT. It specifies CASSLSGGGPDTQYF.

On this clone itself: Other DNA sequences in this specimen translate into the identical CDR3. This chain uses TRBV9 with TRBJ2-1; maybe TRBD1 (5 bases). This CDR3 has 15 residues. The V end lost 2 bases, the J end lost 0 bases, and 9 bases lay between the germline ends. CDR1 is SGDLS and CDR2 is YYNGEE in the germline V gene. CDR3: CASSVQGSSYNEQFF. The CDR3 nucleotides read TGTGCCAGCAGCGTGCAGGGTAGCTCCTACAATGAGCAGTTCTTC.

This clone was observed a few times. The chain employs TRBV2 and TRBJ2-1, with 7 nucleotides matching TRBD2. V lost 6 bases to trimming and J lost 12 bases; unmatched junction nucleotides: 8. This CDR3 spans 12 amino acids. CDR1 and CDR2 from the germline V gene are SNHLY and FYNNEI. CDR3: CASSFNSGLQFF. The CDR3 coding sequence is TGTGCCAGCAGCTTCAATAGCGGGCTGCAGTTCTTC.